Each of the 15 T cell receptor beta chains below was sequenced from the same sample in a study of post-analysis software for immune sequencing data. The TCR beta cDNA libraries contained unique molecular identifiers. MiXCR, run by TCRdb on the PCR reads, gives a single entry per CDR3 protein. The sample carries 700,000 to 900,000 distinct CDR3 sequences, around 45% recorded once. For these TCRs, the target antigens are not known. Findings of the study overall: Controls showed lower frequencies than patients for five TRBV segments, and TRBV5-6, TRBV5-1 and TRBV20-1 were among these.

The sequenced sample was blood. Receptors were obtained from a girl aged 10 to 17 with multiple sclerosis.

This chain connects TRBV12-3 or TRBV12-4 to TRBJ1-5; D may be TRBD1 (6 bases). The CDR3 has 17 amino acids. The V gene lost 1 base and the J gene lost 7 bases, with 20 bases spanning the gap. CDR3 loop: CASSLVSGGIAGQPQHF. The DNA of the CDR3 is TGTGCCAGCAGTTTAGTTTCGGGGGGCATTGCGGGGCAGCCCCAGCATTTT.

This chain connects TRBV20-1 to TRBJ2-7; a possible D gene is TRBD2 (5 bases). Germline V gene sequence: CDR1 DFQATT, CDR2 SNEGSKA (reference sequence). CDR3 length equals 15 residues. With 3 bases removed from V and 2 bases from J, the gap between germline ends came to 17 bases. The CDR3 loop reads CSARGTRETTYEQYF. The CDR3 DNA is TGCAGTGCTAGGGGCACGAGGGAAACCACCTACGAGCAGTACTTC.

This sequence joins TRBV7-2 and TRBJ2-1, with a weak D call TRBD2 (5 bases). The CDR3 runs to 15 residues. V dropped 1 base and J dropped 9 bases, with 16 bases sitting between them. The germline V gene has CDR1 SGHTA and CDR2 FQGNSA. The CDR3 reads CASSLVAQKDFEQFF. The CDR3 DNA follows: TGTGCCAGCAGCTTAGTTGCCCAGAAGGACTTTGAGCAGTTCTTC.

The V gene is TRBV7-2, the J gene TRBJ2-3, with TRBD2 identical over 7 bases. The CDR3 extends over 14 amino acids. V was clipped by 6 bases and J by 2 bases; unmatched bases: 5. Germline assignment: CDR1 SGHTA and CDR2 FQGNSA. The CDR3 bases are TGTGCCAGCAGACCCCGGGACTACACAGATACGCAGTATTTT. Translating it yields CASRPRDYTDTQYF.

This clonotype occurred a few times. This rearrangement joins TRBV7-2 to TRBJ1-4, with 7 bases that match TRBD1. This CDR3 contains 15 residues. Germline V gene lookup returns CDR1 SGHTA and CDR2 FQGNSA. J lost 8 bases, V lost 1 base, and 7 bases had no gene match. CDR3 DNA sequence: TGTGCCAGCAGCTTAGTTACAGGGGCGGAAGAAAAACTGTTTTTT. This translates into CASSLVTGAEEKLFF.

This clonotype has just a few counts. The chain carries TRBV24-1 and TRBJ2-1; 13 bases are a match to TRBD2. CDR3 length: 16 residues. Germline V gene lookup returns CDR1 KGHDR and CDR2 SFDVKD. V gave up 0 bases and J gave up 6 bases; unmatched junction bases: 1. The CDR3 spells CATSDLGLAGVNEQFF. The CDR3 nucleotides are TGTGCCACCAGTGATTTGGGACTAGCGGGAGTCAATGAGCAGTTCTTC.

This clonotype occurred a few times. The chain uses TRBV3-1 and TRBJ2-3; no clear D. This CDR3 region has 13 residues. CDR1 is LGHDT, CDR2 YNNKEL, per germline (reference sequence). Trimming left V 0 bases short and J 6 bases short, with 7 bases between. The CDR3 DNA is TGTGCCAGCAGCCAAGAACGGATCGATACGCAGTATTTT. This translates into CASSQERIDTQYF.

This clonotype showed up just a few times. The chain carries TRBV13 and TRBJ2-7, with 10 bases matching TRBD2. The CDR3 spans 14 residues. J lost 10 bases, V lost 4 bases, and 10 bases had no gene match. CDR1 is PRHDT and CDR2 is FYEKMQ in the germline V gene (reference sequence). The CDR3 DNA reads TGTGCCAGCAGCTCAGGGACTAGCGACGGAACCCAGTACTTC. Protein sequence: CASSSGTSDGTQYF.

This clonotype was counted between two and nine times. This chain links TRBV20-1 with TRBJ2-7; 7 bases map to TRBD1. The J call is doubtful: the DNA matches TRBJ2-5 better. The CDR3 consists of 13 residues. CDR1 is DFQATT and CDR2 is SNEGSKA in the germline V gene (reference sequence). For the CDR3, the DNA is TGCAGTGCTTCTTATATCAGGGGGGAGACCCAGTACTTC. It translates to CSASYIRGETQYF.

This clonotype was recorded a few times. This CDR3 reads CASSQEWGTNEETQYF. CDR3 DNA: TGCGCCAGCAGCCAAGAATGGGGGACAAATGAAGAGACCCAGTACTTC. The rearrangement links TRBV4-1 to TRBJ2-5, with a weak D call TRBD1 (6 bases). The CDR3 spans 16 residues. Per germline, CDR1 MGHRA and CDR2 YSYEKL. V lost 0 bases to trimming and J lost 3 bases, with 14 bases between them.

There are a few counts of this clonotype. The chain has TRBV10-3 and TRBJ2-1, with 9 bases lining up with TRBD1. CDR1 and CDR2 from the germline V gene are ENHRY and SYGVKD. CDR3 length: 23 amino acids. V lost 8 bases to trimming and J lost 2 bases; unmatched junction nucleotides: 31. CDR3 amino acids: CAIQPYTGQGLPGHQLPYNEQFF. In nucleotides, the CDR3 is TGTGCCATCCAACCTTACACGGGACAGGGCCTCCCTGGTCATCAACTTCCCTACAATGAGCAGTTCTTC.

The chain carries TRBV20-1 and TRBJ2-1; 10 bases map to TRBD2. V was clipped by 4 bases and J by 5 bases; unmatched bases: 8. The CDR3 consists of 15 residues. Per the germline V gene, CDR1 is DFQATT and CDR2 is SNEGSKA (reference sequence). The CDR3 protein is CSANYLAGANNEQFF. CDR3 in DNA: TGCAGTGCTAACTACCTAGCGGGAGCTAACAATGAGCAGTTCTTC.

This clonotype appeared a few times. This chain joins TRBV15 and TRBJ2-3, with D tentatively TRBD1 (7 bases). There are 16 residues in the CDR3. V lost 0 bases to trimming and J lost 4 bases, with 14 bases between them. Germline V gives CDR1 LNHNV, CDR2 YYDKDF (reference sequence). CDR3 nucleotide sequence: TGTGCCACCAGCAGAGATGTAGGCAGGGGGGCAGATACGCAGTATTTT. Translation: CATSRDVGRGADTQYF.

This clonotype was found a few times. The chain recombines TRBV12-3 or TRBV12-4 with TRBJ2-4; a possible D gene is TRBD1 (6 bases). The closer fit of TRBJ2-5 to the DNA end suggests the J call may be wrong. This CDR3 region has 15 residues. The CDR3 sequence is CASSSLMARGETQYF. The CDR3 coding sequence is TGTGCCAGCAGTTCCCTTATGGCAAGGGGGGAGACCCAGTACTTC.

The sample holds a few counts of this clonotype. V and J are TRBV20-1 and TRBJ2-1; weak D call: TRBD2 (5 bases). The germline V gene encodes CDR1 DFQATT and CDR2 SNEGSKA (reference sequence). This CDR3 has 13 amino acids. V lost 3 bases and J 6 bases, leaving 12 bases between the germline ends. The CDR3 region is CSARSRGSNEQFF. The CDR3 DNA reads as TGCAGTGCTAGGTCTCGAGGGAGCAATGAGCAGTTCTTC.